This TCR beta chain stems from a study of blood T cell repertoires in COVID-19. Study in general: The study drew acute and convalescent COVID-19 samples from the United States, Italy and Spain. PBMCs, B-cell-depleted T cells, or T cells provided the cDNA or gDNA that made up the material.

Enrolled through a virtual design, the participants were between 18 and 89 years of age and came from about two dozen US areas. Recovered status applied to Cohort 3 donors who had two consecutive negative PCRs. It also applied to those with clearance or with symptom resolution. Sequencing was performed with immunoSEQ multiplex PCR; in TCRdb, only in-frame clones are kept and a portion is missing. The data hold hundreds of thousands of clones, with around 89% observed a single time. V shed 4 bases, J shed 8 bases, and the junction held 9 bases outside the gene matches. The V gene's germline CDR1 is SGHDT and CDR2 YYEEEE. The CDR3 spans 14 residues.

The sample comprised PBMCs or T cells enriched from blood (not recorded which). The clonotype was recovered from a woman in her thirties or forties who had recovered from COVID-19. This chain uses TRBV5-6 with TRBJ1-2; TRBD1 matches at 9 bases. CDR3 sequence: CASSANRGLGGYTF. The CDR3 nucleotides are TGTGCCAGCAGCGCAAACAGGGGGCTCGGCGGCTACACCTTC.